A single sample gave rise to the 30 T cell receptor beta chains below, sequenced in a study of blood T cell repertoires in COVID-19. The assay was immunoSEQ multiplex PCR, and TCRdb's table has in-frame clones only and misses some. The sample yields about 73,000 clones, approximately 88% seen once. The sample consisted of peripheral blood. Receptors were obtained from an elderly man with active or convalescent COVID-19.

For the CDR3, the DNA is TGTGCCAGCAGTGATCTAATCGTGGAGCCCCAGCATTTT. It is translated as CASSDLIVEPQHF. The V call is TRBV6-1, the J call TRBJ1-5; D remains unclear. Between the trimmed V and J ends, which lost 3 bases and 8 bases, there was a span of 11 bases. The CDR3 loop spans 13 amino acids. Germline CDR1 reads MNHNS; CDR2 reads SASEGT.

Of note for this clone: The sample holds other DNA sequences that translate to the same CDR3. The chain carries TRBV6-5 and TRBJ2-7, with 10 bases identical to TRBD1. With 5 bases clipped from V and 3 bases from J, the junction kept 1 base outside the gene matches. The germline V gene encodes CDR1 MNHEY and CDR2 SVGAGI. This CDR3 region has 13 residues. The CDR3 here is CASSRDRGYEQYF. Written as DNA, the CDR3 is TGTGCCAGCAGTCGGGACAGGGGCTACGAGCAGTACTTC.

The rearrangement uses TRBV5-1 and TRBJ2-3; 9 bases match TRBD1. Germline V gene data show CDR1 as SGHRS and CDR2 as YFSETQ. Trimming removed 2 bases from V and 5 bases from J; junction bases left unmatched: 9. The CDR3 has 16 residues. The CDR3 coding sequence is TGCGCCAGCAGCTTAAATAACAGGGGGCGAGTAGATACGCAGTATTTT. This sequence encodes CASSLNNRGRVDTQYF.

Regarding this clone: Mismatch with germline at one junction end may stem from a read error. Here the CDR3 reads CASSKAVAGTGELFF. In nucleotides, the CDR3 is TGTGCCAGCAGTAAAGCAGTCGCCGGGACCGGGGAGCTGTTTTTT. The chain recombines TRBV2 with TRBJ2-2; D is uncertain. This CDR3 is built from 15 residues. Germline V lookup: CDR1 SNHLY, CDR2 FYNNEI.

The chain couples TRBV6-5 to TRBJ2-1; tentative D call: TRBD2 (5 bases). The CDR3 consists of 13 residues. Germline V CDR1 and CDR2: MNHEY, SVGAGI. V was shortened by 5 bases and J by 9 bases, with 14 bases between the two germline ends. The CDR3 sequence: CASSNGLVAEQFF. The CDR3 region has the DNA TGTGCCAGCAGTAACGGACTGGTAGCTGAGCAGTTCTTC.

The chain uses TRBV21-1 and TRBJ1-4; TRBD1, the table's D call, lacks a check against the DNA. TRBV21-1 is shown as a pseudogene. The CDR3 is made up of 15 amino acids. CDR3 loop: CASSNPGTGNEKLFF. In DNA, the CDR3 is TGTGCCAGCAGCAATCCCGGGACAGGGAATGAAAAACTGTTTTTT.

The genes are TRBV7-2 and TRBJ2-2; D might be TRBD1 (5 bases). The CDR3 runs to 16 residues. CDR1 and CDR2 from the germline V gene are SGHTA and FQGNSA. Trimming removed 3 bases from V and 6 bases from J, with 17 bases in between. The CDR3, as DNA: TGTGCCAGCAGCTTTTTTAGGGGTAGCCGGCCCGGGGAGCTGTTTTTT. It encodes CASSFFRGSRPGELFF.

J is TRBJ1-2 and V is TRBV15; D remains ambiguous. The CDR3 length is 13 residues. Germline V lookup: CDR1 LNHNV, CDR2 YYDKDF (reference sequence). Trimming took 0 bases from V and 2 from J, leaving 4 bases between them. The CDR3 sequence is CATSRDYNYGYTF. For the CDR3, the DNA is TGTGCCACCAGCAGAGACTACAACTATGGCTACACCTTC.

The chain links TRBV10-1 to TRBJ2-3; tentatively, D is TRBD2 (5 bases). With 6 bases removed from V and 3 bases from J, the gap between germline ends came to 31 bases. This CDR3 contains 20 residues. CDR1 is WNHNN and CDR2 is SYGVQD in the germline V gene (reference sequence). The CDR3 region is CASREQPKHKTIRKTDTQYF. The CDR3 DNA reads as TGCGCCAGCAGGGAACAACCTAAGCATAAGACTATCCGAAAGACAGATACGCAGTATTTT.

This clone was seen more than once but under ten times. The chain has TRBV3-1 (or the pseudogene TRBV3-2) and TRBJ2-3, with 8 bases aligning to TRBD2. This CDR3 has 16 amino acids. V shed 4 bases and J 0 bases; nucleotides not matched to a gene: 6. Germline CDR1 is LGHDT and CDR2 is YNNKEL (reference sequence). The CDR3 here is CASSPLAGSSTDTQYF. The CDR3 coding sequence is TGTGCCAGCAGCCCCTTAGCGGGATCTAGCACAGATACGCAGTATTTT.

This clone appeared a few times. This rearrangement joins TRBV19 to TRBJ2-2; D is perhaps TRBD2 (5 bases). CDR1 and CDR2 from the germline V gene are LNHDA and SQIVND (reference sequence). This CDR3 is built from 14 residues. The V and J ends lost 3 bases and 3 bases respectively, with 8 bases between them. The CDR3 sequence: CASSIWGDTGELFF. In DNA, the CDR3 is TGTGCCAGTAGTATTTGGGGAGACACCGGGGAGCTGTTTTTT.

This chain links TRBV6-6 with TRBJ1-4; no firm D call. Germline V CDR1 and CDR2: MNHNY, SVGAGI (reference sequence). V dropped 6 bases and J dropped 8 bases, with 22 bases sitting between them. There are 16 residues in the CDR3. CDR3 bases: TGTGCCAGCAGCACCCCCTGGAGGGTCGGGCAAGAAAAACTGTTTTTT. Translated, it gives CASSTPWRVGQEKLFF.

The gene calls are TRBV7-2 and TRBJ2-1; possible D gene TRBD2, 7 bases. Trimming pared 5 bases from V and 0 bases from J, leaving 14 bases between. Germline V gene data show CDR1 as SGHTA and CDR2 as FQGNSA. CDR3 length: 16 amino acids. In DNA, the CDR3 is TGTGCCAGCAGCCCTGGGGGGGCGAGCTCCTACAATGAGCAGTTCTTC. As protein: CASSPGGASSYNEQFF.

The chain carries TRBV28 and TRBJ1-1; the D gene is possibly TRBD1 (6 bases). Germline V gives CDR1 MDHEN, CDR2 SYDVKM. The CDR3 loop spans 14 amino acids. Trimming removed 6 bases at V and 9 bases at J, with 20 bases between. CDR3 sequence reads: CASSPRGGLRKAFF. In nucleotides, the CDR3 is TGTGCCAGCAGCCCAAGGGGGGGGTTAAGGAAAGCTTTCTTT.

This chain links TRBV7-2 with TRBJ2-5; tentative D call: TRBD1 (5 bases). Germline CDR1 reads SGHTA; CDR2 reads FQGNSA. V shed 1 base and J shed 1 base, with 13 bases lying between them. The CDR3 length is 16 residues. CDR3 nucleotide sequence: TGTGCCAGCAGCTTAGTTCCAGGGTTCATCCAAGAGACCCAGTACTTC. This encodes CASSLVPGFIQETQYF.

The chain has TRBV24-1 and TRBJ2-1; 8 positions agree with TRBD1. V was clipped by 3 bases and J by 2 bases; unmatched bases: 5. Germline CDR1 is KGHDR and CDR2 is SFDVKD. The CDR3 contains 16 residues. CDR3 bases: TGTGCCACCAGTGATCGGCAGGGGGCAACCTACAATGAGCAGTTCTTC. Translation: CATSDRQGATYNEQFF.

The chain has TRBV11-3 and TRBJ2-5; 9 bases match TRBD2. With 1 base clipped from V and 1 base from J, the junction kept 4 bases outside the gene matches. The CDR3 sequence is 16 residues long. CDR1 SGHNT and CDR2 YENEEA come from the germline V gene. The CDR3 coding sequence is TGTGCCAGCAGCTTAGGGCTGCGGGGGGGCCAAGAGACCCAGTACTTC. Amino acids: CASSLGLRGGQETQYF.

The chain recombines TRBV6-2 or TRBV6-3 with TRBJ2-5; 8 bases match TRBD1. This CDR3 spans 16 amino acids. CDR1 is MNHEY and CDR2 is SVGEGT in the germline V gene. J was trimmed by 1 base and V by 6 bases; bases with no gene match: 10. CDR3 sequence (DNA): TGTGCCAGCAGCCCTCAGGACAGGGCGGTCCAAGAGACCCAGTACTTC. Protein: CASSPQDRAVQETQYF.

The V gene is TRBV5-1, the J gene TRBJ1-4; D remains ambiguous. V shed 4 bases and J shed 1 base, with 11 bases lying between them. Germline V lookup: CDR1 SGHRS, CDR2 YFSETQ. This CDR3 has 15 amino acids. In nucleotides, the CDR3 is TGCGCCAGCAGCCCCGTCGAGAGAACTAATGAAAAACTGTTTTTT. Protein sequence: CASSPVERTNEKLFF.

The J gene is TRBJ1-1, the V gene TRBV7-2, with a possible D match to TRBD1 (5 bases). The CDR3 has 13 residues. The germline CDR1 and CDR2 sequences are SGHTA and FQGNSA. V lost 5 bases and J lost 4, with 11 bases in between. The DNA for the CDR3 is TGTGCCAGCAGCGTGGGGGGGGGCACTGAAGCTTTCTTT. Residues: CASSVGGGTEAFF.

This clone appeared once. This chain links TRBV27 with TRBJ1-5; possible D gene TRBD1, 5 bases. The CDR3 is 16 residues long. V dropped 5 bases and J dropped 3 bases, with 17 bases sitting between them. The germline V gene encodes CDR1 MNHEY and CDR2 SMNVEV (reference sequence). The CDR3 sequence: CASSPHGGASNQPQHF. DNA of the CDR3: TGTGCCAGCAGTCCCCATGGAGGGGCCTCCAATCAGCCCCAGCATTTT.

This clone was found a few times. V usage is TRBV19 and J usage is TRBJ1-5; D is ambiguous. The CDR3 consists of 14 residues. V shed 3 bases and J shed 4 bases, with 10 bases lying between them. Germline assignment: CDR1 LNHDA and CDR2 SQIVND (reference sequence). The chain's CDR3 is CASSIPRLNQPQHF. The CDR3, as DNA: TGTGCCAGTAGTATCCCCAGACTAAATCAGCCCCAGCATTTT. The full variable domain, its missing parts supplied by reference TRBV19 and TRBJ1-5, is DGGITQSPKYLFRKEGQNVTLSCEQNLNHDAMYWYRQDPGQGLRLIYYSQIVNDFQKGDIAEGYSVSREKKESFPLTVTSAQKNPTAFYLCASSIPRLNQPQHFGDGTRLSIL.

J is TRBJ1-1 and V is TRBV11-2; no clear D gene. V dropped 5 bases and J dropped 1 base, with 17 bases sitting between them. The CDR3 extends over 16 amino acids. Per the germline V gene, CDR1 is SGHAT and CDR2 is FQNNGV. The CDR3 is CASSVREVIGNTEAFF. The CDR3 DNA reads TGTGCCAGCAGCGTGAGGGAGGTGATAGGGAACACTGAAGCTTTCTTT.

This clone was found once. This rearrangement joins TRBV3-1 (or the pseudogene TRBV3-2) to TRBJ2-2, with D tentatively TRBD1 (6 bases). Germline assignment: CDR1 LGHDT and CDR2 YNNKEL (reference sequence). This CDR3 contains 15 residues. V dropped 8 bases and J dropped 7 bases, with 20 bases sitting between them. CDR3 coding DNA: TGTGCCAGCGGGGAAGGGCAGGGGTATCACGGGGAGCTGTTTTTT. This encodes CASGEGQGYHGELFF.

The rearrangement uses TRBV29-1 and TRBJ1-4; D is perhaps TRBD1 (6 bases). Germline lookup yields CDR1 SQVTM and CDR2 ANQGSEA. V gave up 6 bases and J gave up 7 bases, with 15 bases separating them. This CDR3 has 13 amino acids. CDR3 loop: CSVNRVTGEKLFF. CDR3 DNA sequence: TGCAGCGTAAACAGGGTAACGGGTGAAAAACTGTTTTTT.

The CDR3, as DNA: TGTGCCAGCAGTTACTCACTAGCGGGAGTTTTCGAGCAGTACTTC. It is translated as CASSYSLAGVFEQYF. The gene calls are TRBV6-2 or TRBV6-3 and TRBJ2-7, with 11 nucleotides matching TRBD2. This CDR3 has 15 residues. Germline CDR1 is MNHEY and CDR2 is SVGEGT. The V gene end was trimmed by 0 bases and the J gene end by 6 bases; junction bases not matched to a gene: 4.

CDR3 amino acids: CASSRTTGRGSHYEQYF. In DNA, the CDR3 is TGTGCCAGCAGCCGAACCACAGGAAGGGGTAGTCATTACGAGCAGTACTTC. This sequence joins TRBV11-2 and TRBJ2-7, with D possibly being TRBD1 (5 bases). This CDR3 is 17 amino acids long. CDR1 is SGHAT, CDR2 FQNNGV, per germline. The V gene lost 5 bases and the J gene lost 4 bases, with 24 bases spanning the gap.

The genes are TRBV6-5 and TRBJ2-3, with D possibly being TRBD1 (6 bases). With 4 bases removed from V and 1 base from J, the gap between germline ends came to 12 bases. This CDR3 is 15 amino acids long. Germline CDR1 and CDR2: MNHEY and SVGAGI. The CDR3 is CASSSPTGRTDTQYF. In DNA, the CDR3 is TGTGCCAGCAGTTCGCCGACAGGACGCACAGATACGCAGTATTTT.

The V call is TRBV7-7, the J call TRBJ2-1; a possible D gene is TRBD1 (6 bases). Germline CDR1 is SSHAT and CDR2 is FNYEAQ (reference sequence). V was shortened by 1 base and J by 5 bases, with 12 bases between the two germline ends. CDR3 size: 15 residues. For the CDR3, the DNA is TGTGCCAGCAGCTTAGTAGGGGGATCCAACAATGAGCAGTTCTTC. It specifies CASSLVGGSNNEQFF.

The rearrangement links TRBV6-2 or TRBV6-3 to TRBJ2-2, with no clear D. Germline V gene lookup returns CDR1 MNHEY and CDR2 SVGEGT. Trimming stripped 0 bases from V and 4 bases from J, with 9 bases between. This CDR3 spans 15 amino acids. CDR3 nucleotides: TGTGCCAGCAGTTACTCCCCCGGCGGCACCGGGGAGCTGTTTTTT. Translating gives CASSYSPGGTGELFF.